This is a list of T cell receptor beta chains from one sample in a study of T cell responses to AZD1222 COVID-19 vaccine. Assay: immunoSEQ multiplex PCR; the TCRdb copy retains only in-frame clones and omits some. The data hold some 100,000 clones, with around 87% observed a single time. The starting material was peripheral blood, obtained on day 0 of MenACWY control vaccination. These TCRs come from an adult in good health. Both conserved end residues are part of each CDR3. D genes are given only for firm matches. Not every row has a clone size; where given, it reads once, few, many or a size class.

cdr3_length d_call j_call clone_size v_call cdr3_aa cdr3_nt
14 NA TRBJ1-4 NA TRBV30 CAWTEQTTNEKLFF TGTGCCTGGACAGAGCAGACAACTAATGAAAAACTGTTTTTT
15 TRBD1 TRBJ2-5 NA TRBV5-1 CASSFGTGGWETQYF TGCGCCAGCAGCTTTGGGACAGGGGGCTGGGAGACCCAGTACTTC
15 NA TRBJ2-5 NA TRBV28 CASSRNRGGGETQYF TGTGCCAGCAGTCGCAACAGGGGAGGTGGGGAGACCCAGTACTTC
16 TRBD1 TRBJ1-5 NA TRBV4-3 CASSQGRTGRNQPQHF TGCGCCAGCAGCCAGGGGAGGACAGGCCGCAATCAGCCCCAGCATTTT
15 TRBD2 TRBJ2-3 NA TRBV4-2 CASSQERGGPDTQYF TGTGCCAGCAGCCAAGAGCGGGGGGGCCCAGATACGCAGTATTTT
15 TRBD2 TRBJ2-7 NA TRBV4-1 CASSQGLAGGVEQYF TGCGCCAGCAGCCAGGGACTAGCGGGAGGTGTCGAGCAGTACTTC
15 NA TRBJ1-1 once TRBV7-2 CASSLVAGQGTEAFF TGTGCCAGCAGCTTAGTGGCAGGGCAAGGAACTGAAGCTTTCTTT
16 NA TRBJ2-5 NA TRBV4-2 CASSQEGHGTQETQYF TGTGCCAGCAGCCAAGAAGGGCATGGGACCCAAGAGACCCAGTACTTC
13 NA TRBJ1-2 NA TRBV28 CASSPPHNYGYTF TGTGCCAGCAGTCCTCCCCATAACTATGGCTACACCTTC
13 NA TRBJ2-1 NA TRBV27 CASTSSSYNEQFF TGTGCCAGCACGAGCAGCTCCTACAATGAGCAGTTCTTC
16 TRBD1 TRBJ1-5 NA TRBV5-6 CASRSSSGTGNQPQHF TGTGCCAGCAGAAGTTCCTCCGGGACAGGGAATCAGCCCCAGCATTTT
14 NA TRBJ1-4 NA TRBV9 CASSVSGAQEKLFF TGTGCCAGCAGCGTATCAGGGGCGCAGGAAAAACTGTTTTTT
15 NA TRBJ2-1 NA TRBV4-1 CASSQAGSPYNEQFF TGCGCCAGCAGCCAAGCGGGGAGCCCCTACAATGAGCAGTTCTTC
13 TRBD2 TRBJ2-3 NA TRBV29-1 CSVELAGVDTQYF TGCAGCGTTGAACTAGCGGGAGTTGATACGCAGTATTTT
13 TRBD1 TRBJ1-2 NA TRBV7-8 CASRQGQGNGYTF TGTGCCAGCAGGCAGGGACAGGGCAACGGCTACACCTTC
14 NA TRBJ2-1 NA TRBV28 CASSPTWGYNEQFF TGTGCCAGCAGCCCGACATGGGGATACAATGAGCAGTTCTTC
15 NA TRBJ1-6 NA TRBV10-3 CAISESVVKDSPLHF TGTGCCATCAGTGAGTCGGTGGTAAAGGATTCACCCCTCCACTTT
12 NA TRBJ2-5 NA TRBV5-6 CASSLGQGTQYF TGTGCCAGCAGCTTGGGCCAGGGGACCCAGTACTTC
17 TRBD1 TRBJ1-5 NA TRBV7-2 CASSLAPPGTGGQPQHF TGTGCCAGCAGCTTAGCCCCCCCCGGGACAGGGGGGCAGCCCCAGCATTTT
15 TRBD1 TRBJ2-3 NA TRBV28 CASSFGTGGTDTQYF TGTGCCAGCAGTTTTGGGACAGGGGGCACAGATACGCAGTATTTT
14 NA TRBJ1-1 NA TRBV5-4 CASSLPGGNTEAFF TGTGCCAGCAGCTTGCCGGGAGGTAACACTGAAGCTTTCTTT
18 TRBD2 TRBJ2-1 NA TRBV4-3 CASRESLAGGRVGNEQFF TGCGCCAGCAGAGAGTCTTTAGCGGGAGGGCGGGTAGGCAATGAGCAGTTCTTC
13 NA TRBJ2-3 NA TRBV29-1 CSVPRSLGDTQYF TGCAGCGTCCCTAGGTCCCTTGGGGATACGCAGTATTTT
14 NA TRBJ1-1 NA TRBV6-5 CASSLGLMNTEAFF TGTGCCAGCAGCCTAGGGCTGATGAACACTGAAGCTTTCTTT
13 NA TRBJ1-4 NA TRBV28 CASSLDRDEKLFF TGTGCCAGCAGTTTAGACCGCGACGAAAAACTGTTTTTT
11 NA TRBJ2-7 NA TRBV25-1 CASSENYEQYF TGTGCCAGCAGTGAAAACTACGAGCAGTACTTC
15 NA TRBJ1-5 NA TRBV19 CASSIVGGNNQPQHF TGTGCCAGTAGTATCGTCGGGGGGAACAATCAGCCCCAGCATTTT
14 TRBD1 TRBJ1-2 NA TRBV6-2/TRBV6-3 CASSPSGTGYGYTF TGTGCCAGCAGTCCCTCCGGGACAGGATATGGCTACACCTTC
14 NA TRBJ1-4 NA TRBV10-3 CAIRGDTREEKLFF TGTGCCATCAGAGGGGACACCAGGGAAGAAAAACTGTTTTTT
14 TRBD2 TRBJ2-5 NA TRBV5-4 CASSPQGLEETQYF TGTGCCAGCAGCCCACAAGGACTAGAGGAGACCCAGTACTTC
19 TRBD2 TRBJ2-2 NA TRBV11-2 CASSTYGLAGGSNTGELFF TGTGCCAGCAGCACCTACGGCCTAGCGGGGGGGTCGAACACCGGGGAGCTGTTTTTT
13 NA TRBJ1-3 once TRBV11-3 CASSSAAGNTIYF TGTGCCAGCAGCTCAGCCGCTGGAAACACCATATATTTT
15 NA TRBJ1-1 once TRBV3-1/TRBV3-2 CASSPRGQGDTEAFF TGTGCCAGCAGCCCCCGAGGGCAGGGCGACACTGAAGCTTTCTTT
16 TRBD1 TRBJ1-2 NA TRBV7-2 CASSRGPTQGAWGYTF TGTGCCAGCAGCCGGGGCCCAACTCAGGGGGCTTGGGGCTACACCTTC
16 NA TRBJ1-5 NA TRBV28 CASTGGKGGLDQPQHF TGTGCCAGCACCGGTGGGAAAGGGGGATTAGATCAGCCCCAGCATTTT
16 NA TRBJ2-5 NA TRBV12-2 CASRLAYVRAGKTQYF TGTGCAAGTCGCTTAGCCTACGTCAGGGCTGGGAAGACCCAGTACTTC
14 TRBD1 TRBJ1-4 NA TRBV9 CASSATGGNEKLFF TGTGCCAGCAGCGCGACAGGGGGAAATGAAAAACTGTTTTTT
15 NA TRBJ2-3 NA TRBV5-4 CASSSAPVLADTQYF TGTGCCAGCAGCTCGGCCCCCGTTTTGGCTGATACGCAGTATTTT
14 NA TRBJ1-1 NA TRBV2 CASSLDSGNTEAFF TGTGCCAGCAGTTTGGACAGCGGGAACACTGAAGCTTTCTTT
17 TRBD2 TRBJ2-7 once TRBV3-1/TRBV3-2 CASSQARTSGAQGEQYF TGTGCCAGCAGCCAAGCCAGGACTAGCGGGGCCCAGGGGGAGCAGTACTTC
12 TRBD2 TRBJ2-1 once TRBV12-3/TRBV12-4 CASRPSGGEQFF TGTGCCAGCAGACCTAGCGGGGGTGAGCAGTTCTTC
15 TRBD1 TRBJ2-7 NA TRBV5-1 CASSLGQGFSYEQYF TGCGCCAGCAGCTTGGGACAGGGGTTTTCCTACGAGCAGTACTTC
20 TRBD1 TRBJ2-4 NA TRBV28 CASSLSHGQGATLAKNIQYF TGTGCCAGCAGTTTATCCCATGGACAGGGGGCTACCTTAGCCAAAAACATTCAGTACTTC
12 NA TRBJ2-2 NA TRBV29-1 CSVDRNTGELFF TGCAGCGTCGACAGGAACACCGGGGAGCTGTTTTTT
15 TRBD1 TRBJ1-3 NA TRBV5-6 CASSGQGFSGNTIYF TGTGCCAGCAGTGGACAGGGATTCTCTGGAAACACCATATATTTT
13 NA TRBJ2-1 NA TRBV6-5 CASSPTRSNEQFF TGTGCCAGCAGTCCCACACGGAGCAATGAGCAGTTCTTC
16 TRBD1 TRBJ1-5 NA TRBV14 CASSQDGDRGDQPQHF TGTGCCAGCAGCCAAGATGGTGACAGGGGAGATCAGCCCCAGCATTTT
16 TRBD1 TRBJ1-2 NA TRBV5-1 CASSLGQGAVNYGYTF TGCGCCAGCAGCTTGGGTCAGGGGGCCGTTAACTATGGCTACACCTTC
14 NA TRBJ1-2 NA TRBV6-5 CASSYRAGSYGYTF TGTGCCAGCAGTTACAGGGCAGGAAGCTATGGCTACACCTTC
10 NA TRBJ1-1 NA TRBV3-1/TRBV3-2 CASVVEEAFF TGTGCCAGCGTTGTGGAAGAAGCTTTCTTT